The rows below give T cell receptor beta chains drawn from one sample of a study of blood T cell repertoires in COVID-19. Some clones are missing from TCRdb's copy, which holds only in-frame ones; the method was immunoSEQ multiplex PCR. This sample has 130,000 or so clones, with more than 65% found just once. Material for sequencing was peripheral blood. All receptors come from a woman in her seventies with acute or convalescent COVID-19. Each CDR3 is given without its conserved first and last residue.

TRBV7-8	ASSALAGVAADTQY
TRBV27	ASSPGYEQY
TRBV18	ASSPPLSEQY
TRBV5-1	ASASLSVQETQY
TRBV6-1	ASSEDREVYEQY
TRBV11-2	ASSLGSGNTEAF
TRBV2	ASSVQATYEQY
TRBV7-9	ASSSRQGMNGYT
TRBV19	ASSPGNRGTGREAF
TRBV12-2	ASRLVLPGQGNIEQY
TRBV7-8	ASSLVSRGAYEQY
TRBV19	ASSAQGRTEAF
TRBV6-5	ASRGRTGVDNEQF
TRBV27	ASSPYSRSNQPQH
TRBV7-2	ASSKQGRAGELF
TRBV25-1	ASMILAGDVNEQF
TRBV19	ASSISSRGSSYNSPLH
TRBV19	ASSIEPSTLYGYT
TRBV2	ASGTRAGRETQY
TRBV30	AWSLNGARSGELF
TRBV3-1/TRBV3-2	ASSQESGRTYEQY
TRBV19	ASSMRGTGVTEAF
TRBV27	ASSFGGGGTEAF
TRBV27	ASRGLAGSYEQY
TRBV7-2	ASSLGGALNNEQF
TRBV5-1	ASSLAGGLGNEQF
TRBV7-2	ASSLRTGPNQPQH
TRBV5-8	ASSPAWTSGSNEQF
TRBV30	ACSNTGGIYNSPLH
TRBV6-5	ASSYGARTGETQY
TRBV7-3	ASSLRGMGTDTQY
TRBV6-5	ASRSRAITEAF
TRBV29-1	SVNRDNQETQY
TRBV6-1	ASSEQGWTGELF
TRBV5-1	ASSLDTYEQY
TRBV19	ASSRGLASDTQY
TRBV6-6	ASSPRGRGITEAF
TRBV7-2	ASSPLGGFNQPQH
TRBV27	ASSFSVSGANVLT
TRBV20-1	SASSGHGYT
TRBV24-1	ATSDLYSGYT
TRBV2	ASSELAGVADTQY
TRBV28	ASRTGISAPYNEQF
TRBV18	ASSRAGEFYNEQF